This TCR beta chain originates from a study of preoperative IRX-2 immunotherapy in early breast cancer. From germline, CDR1 is SGHTA and CDR2 FQGTGA. The V end was cut by 5 bases, the J end by 5 bases, with 15 bases between. CDR3 length: 14 residues. Specified treatment: preoperative locoregional IRX-2 cytokine immunotherapy. Samples came from a phase Ib trial of preoperative locoregional IRX-2 cytokine immunotherapy. Repertoires were generated with immunoSEQ multiplex PCR, while TCRdb's copy carries only in-frame clones and drops some. The top ten hold over 1.5% of the sample, which has about 43,000 clones, around 96% seen once.

The gene calls are TRBV7-3 and TRBJ1-1; the D gene is possibly TRBD1 (5 bases). The material sequenced was tumor tissue, taken after IRX-2 immunotherapy. The TCR comes from a human donor with breast cancer. In DNA, the CDR3 is TGTGCCAGCAGCCCCGCAGGGATAGGGACTGAAGCTTTCTTT. Encoded protein: CASSPAGIGTEAFF.